This record covers a single TCR beta chain. Per the study methods: Cell counts per sample came from amplifying reference gene primers. Measured with immunoSEQ multiplex PCR; TCRdb has only the in-frame clones, and not every one. V and J calls and clone size come straight from that table; D and trimming were deduced from the DNA. The sample gives 110,000 or so clones, roughly nine tenths of which show up once; about 8% is in the top ten. The CDR3 spans 15 residues. Germline assignment: CDR1 SNHLY and CDR2 FYNNEI. Trimming cost V 6 bases and J 4 bases; bases outside gene matches: 9. The data were taken from a study of blood T cell repertoires in COVID-19. Study background: From T cells, B-cell-depleted T cells, or PBMCs came the material, which was cDNA or gDNA.

Sequencing was carried out using peripheral blood. The chain recombines TRBV2 with TRBJ1-5, with TRBD1 matching over 7 bases. This receptor was identified in a man between 65 and 85 years old who had recovered from COVID-19. Written as DNA, the CDR3 is TGTGCCAGCAGCTCCCAGGGGGGCCCAAATCAGCCCCAGCATTTT. As protein: CASSSQGGPNQPQHF.